The 5 T cell receptor beta chains in this list originate from one sample, sequenced in a study of shared clonotypes between healthy human individuals. Sequencing used immunoSEQ multiplex PCR; TCRdb keeps in-frame clones, though not all of them. Among 2 million to 3 million clones listed, roughly 93% were seen once. The sample taken for sequencing was naive CD4+ T cells from PBMCs. Subset denoted: CD45RA+ positively selected. All receptors derive from a man younger than 35 in good health. Some clones in this sample may be carry-over from other donors' samples.

This clone was detected a few times. A read error may produce the germline difference seen at one junction end. V and J are TRBV30 and TRBJ1-1; possibly TRBD1 for D (5 bases). The germline V gene has CDR1 GTSNPN and CDR2 SVGIG (reference sequence). The CDR3 length is 10 residues. Here the CDR3 reads CTGTDTEAFF. The CDR3 DNA sequence: TGCACGGGGACGGACACTGAAGCTTTCTTT.

In regard to this clone: The same CDR3 arises from other DNA sequences in this sample as well. The V gene is TRBV30, the J gene TRBJ1-4, with a tentative D call TRBD1 (5 bases). The CDR3 extends over 16 amino acids. Germline-derived CDR1 and CDR2 are GTSNPN and SVGIG (reference sequence). Trimming pared 1 base from V and 3 bases from J, leaving 15 bases between. This chain's CDR3 is CAWSGDDLPANEKLFF. CDR3 nucleotides: TGTGCCTGGAGTGGGGACGATCTGCCGGCTAATGAAAAACTGTTTTTT.

The chain carries TRBV5-5 and TRBJ2-1; 10 bases are shared with TRBD2. The CDR3 is made up of 15 amino acids. V dropped 2 bases and J dropped 4; count of bases not matched to a gene: 3. CDR1 SGHKS and CDR2 YYEKEE come from the germline V gene (reference sequence). DNA of the CDR3: TGTGCCAGCAGCTTAGCGGGAGGGTTGTACAATGAGCAGTTCTTC. Its translation: CASSLAGGLYNEQFF.

A word on this clone: The same CDR3 can be traced to other DNA sequences in this sample. The chain combines TRBV19 with TRBJ2-3; no reliable D call. In germline, CDR1 is LNHDA, CDR2 SQIVND (reference sequence). CDR3 length: 12 residues. V was pared by 6 bases and J by 1 base, with 5 bases between. The CDR3 region has the DNA TGTGCCAGTAGCGTGGGCACAGATACGCAGTATTTT. As protein: CASSVGTDTQYF.

This chain's CDR3 is CASRFTDDENIQYF. The CDR3 DNA is TGCGCCAGCAGATTTACAGACGACGAGAACATTCAGTACTTC. The chain has TRBV5-1 and TRBJ2-4; D is undetermined. The V gene's germline CDR1 is SGHRS and CDR2 YFSETQ. The CDR3 contains 14 residues. V lost 5 bases, J lost 7 bases, and 16 bases lay in between.